This TCR beta chain was sequenced during a study of blood T cell repertoires in COVID-19. Study background: Material from acute and convalescent COVID-19 was sourced from the United States, Italy and Spain.

Assay: immunoSEQ multiplex PCR; the TCRdb copy retains only in-frame clones and omits some. The table records a few hundred thousand clones, 85% to 90% of them present only once. Patients from Seattle were sampled longitudinally, starting during active infection. Germline loops: CDR1 MNHNS, CDR2 SASEGT. The CDR3 has 13 residues. Losses at the gene ends were 0 bases for V and 6 bases for J; bases not matched to a gene: 2. Material: peripheral blood. J is TRBJ2-7 and V is TRBV6-1, with 7 bases lining up with TRBD2. The sequence derives from a woman aged 25 to 39 with COVID-19, enrolled during active disease. The CDR3 loop is CASSEARGSEQYF. The DNA for the CDR3 is TGTGCCAGCAGTGAAGCGCGGGGGTCCGAGCAGTACTTC.